Reported below is one T cell receptor beta chain. This entry is derived from a study of blood T cell repertoires in COVID-19. Looking at the study overall: Samples came from the United States, Italy and Spain, spanning acute and convalescent COVID-19. T cells, B-cell-depleted T cells, or PBMCs supplied cDNA or gDNA.

In the original processing: Cell counts per sample came from amplifying reference gene primers. Repertoires were generated with immunoSEQ multiplex PCR, while TCRdb's copy carries only in-frame clones and drops some. The DNA gave D and trimming, while V, J and clone size come from that table. The data hold about 170,000 clones, with roughly 86% observed a single time. The CDR3 loop spans 16 amino acids. The germline V gene has CDR1 SGHKS and CDR2 YYEKEE (reference sequence). Trimming took 3 bases from V and 6 from J; bases not matched to a gene: 7. The sequence came from a woman aged 80 or over in a cohort sampled during active or convalescent COVID-19. Sequenced material: peripheral blood. This chain joins TRBV5-5 and TRBJ1-6, with 9 bases lining up with TRBD1. The CDR3: CASSSPTGGGNSPLHF. The DNA of the CDR3 is TGTGCCAGCAGCTCCCCGACAGGGGGAGGTAATTCACCCCTCCACTTT.